This T cell receptor (beta chain) was observed in a study of blood T cell repertoires in COVID-19. Looking at the study overall: Researchers got acute and convalescent COVID-19 samples from the United States, Italy and Spain. T cells, B-cell-depleted T cells, or PBMCs supplied cDNA or gDNA.

In the original workflow: Reference gene primer amplification gave nucleated cell count estimates. Profiling relied on immunoSEQ multiplex PCR, and the TCRdb table lists in-frame clones only, not all of them. V, J and clone size were drawn from that table, and D and trimming were deduced from the DNA. The sample includes under 75,000 clones, over 75% of them seen just once. The germline V gene has CDR1 MDHEN and CDR2 SYDVKM. CDR3 size: 15 residues. Trimming removed 5 bases from V and 5 bases from J; junction bases left unmatched: 9. This chain links TRBV28 with TRBJ2-7, with TRBD1 matching over 10 bases. The source of this sequence is a man in his 60s with acute or convalescent COVID-19. Material for sequencing was peripheral blood. The CDR3 sequence: CASSPSLGTGDEQYF. The CDR3 coding sequence is TGTGCCAGCAGTCCCTCCCTGGGGACAGGGGACGAGCAGTACTTC.